The 6 T cell receptor beta chains listed next were all sequenced from one sample in a study of blood T cell repertoires in COVID-19. The protocol was immunoSEQ multiplex PCR, while the TCRdb copy is restricted to in-frame clones and leaves out a portion. Of about 130,000 clones in the sample, 78% were seen once. The sample consisted of peripheral blood. The receptors come from a man aged 60 to 69 who had recovered from COVID-19.

This chain connects TRBV6-2 or TRBV6-3 to TRBJ1-6; a possible D gene is TRBD1 (5 bases). With 2 bases removed from V and 8 bases from J, the gap between germline ends came to 10 bases. Per germline, CDR1 MNHEY and CDR2 SVGEGT. The CDR3 is 14 amino acids. The CDR3 nucleotides read TGTGCCAGCAGTTACGGCAGGGAAGATTCACCCCTCCACTTT. Protein sequence: CASSYGREDSPLHF.

The rearrangement joins TRBV6-1 to TRBJ2-7; D is unresolved. Trimming took off 0 bases at V and 0 bases at J, with 9 bases between the two ends. The CDR3 covers 15 residues. Germline V gene lookup returns CDR1 MNHNS and CDR2 SASEGT. CDR3 sequence reads: CASSEAAVSSYEQYF. The CDR3 region has the DNA TGTGCCAGCAGTGAAGCGGCTGTAAGCTCCTACGAGCAGTACTTC.

The table lists this clone with a count of one. This sequence joins TRBV29-1 and TRBJ1-1; perhaps TRBD1 as D (6 bases). The CDR3 is made up of 13 amino acids. The germline gives CDR1 SQVTM, CDR2 ANQGSEA. V dropped 6 bases and J dropped 0 bases, with 11 bases sitting between them. CDR3 coding DNA: TGCAGCGTCTGGACAGTCATGAACACTGAAGCTTTCTTT. Amino acid sequence: CSVWTVMNTEAFF.

This clone was seen many times. The chain uses TRBV6-5 and TRBJ1-2; tentatively, D is TRBD1 (5 bases). This CDR3 spans 14 amino acids. In germline, CDR1 is MNHEY, CDR2 SVGAGI. V was clipped by 2 bases and J by 6 bases, with 13 bases between them. In nucleotides, the CDR3 is TGTGCCAGCAGTTACGCAGGGTCCATTGATGGCTACACCTTC. It specifies CASSYAGSIDGYTF.

CDR3 amino acids: CASSPWGQGAAGNTIYF. The CDR3 nucleotides read TGTGCCAGCAGCCCCTGGGGACAGGGGGCGGCTGGAAACACCATATATTTT. The chain recombines TRBV6-4 with TRBJ1-3, with 12 bases identical to TRBD1. Germline CDR1 and CDR2: MRHNA and SNTAGT. This CDR3 contains 17 residues. Trimming cost V 6 bases and J 2 bases; bases outside gene matches: 8.

This chain links TRBV7-3 with TRBJ2-7, with no clear D. CDR3 size: 13 residues. Trimming took off 2 bases at V and 5 bases at J, with 10 bases between the two ends. The V gene's germline CDR1 is SGHTA and CDR2 FQGTGA. The CDR3 DNA is TGTGCCAGCAGCTTACACCCCACTAACGAGCAGTACTTC. Encoded protein: CASSLHPTNEQYF.